The present T cell receptor beta chain was sequenced within a study of T cell responses to AZD1222 COVID-19 vaccine. Study in general: Timing groups of about 4 and about 12 weeks for second doses were pooled. Study results and caveats: The breadth and depth of Spike-specific TCRs increased once two AZD1222 doses had been given. No day 14 peak samples; only post-peak repertoires were characterized. Donors were mostly white British, more females; clonal diversity possibly underestimated.

CDR3 length: 14 amino acids. V gave up 0 bases and J gave up 2 bases, with 9 bases separating them. Looked up from germline, CDR1 is SGHRS and CDR2 is YFSETQ. Assay used: immunoSEQ multiplex PCR; TCRdb lists only in-frame clones, some missing. In the table there are about 110,000 clones, over 75% of which are singletons. As to this clone: What it binds is not known.

This chain joins TRBV5-1 and TRBJ2-7; no definite D call. The sequencing here drew on peripheral blood, taken on day 0 of AZD1222 vaccination. The clonotype originates from an adult in good health. The CDR3 nucleotides are TGCGCCAGCAGCTTGGCCGCAGGAACCTACGAGCAGTACTTC. Its protein product is CASSLAAGTYEQYF.